This T cell receptor (beta chain) was identified during a study of blood T cell repertoires in COVID-19. Overall study context: The United States, Italy and Spain provided the acute and convalescent COVID-19 samples. From T cells, B-cell-depleted T cells, or PBMCs came the material, which was cDNA or gDNA.

The CDR3 loop spans 16 amino acids. Germline loops: CDR1 SGHVS, CDR2 FQNEAQ. J lost 3 bases, V lost 5 bases, and 13 bases had no gene match. In the authors' workflow: Estimates of nucleated cell counts were drawn from the amplification of reference gene primers. Repertoires were generated with immunoSEQ multiplex PCR, while TCRdb's copy carries only in-frame clones and drops some. V, J and clone size reflect that table, while D and trimming were determined from the DNA. The sample carries around 260,000 clones, roughly nine tenths recorded once. This chain joins TRBV7-8 and TRBJ2-7, with TRBD1 matching over 7 bases. The TCR was taken from a man in his sixties who had recovered from COVID-19. The sequencing sample was made of peripheral blood. The CDR3 nucleotides read TGTGCCAGCAGCCGAGATTGGCAAGGGGGCTTCTACGAGCAGTACTTC. Its protein is CASSRDWQGGFYEQYF. Full variable domain (remainder filled in from reference TRBV7-8 and TRBJ2-7): GAGVSQSPRYKVAKRGQDVALRCDPISGHVSLFWYQQALGQGPEFLTYFQNEAQLDKSGLPSDRFFAERPEGSVSTLKIQRTQQEDSAVYLCASSRDWQGGFYEQYFGPGTRLTVT.